The 2 T cell receptor beta chains below were found in one sample sequenced in a study of human T cells and chemical hapten exposure. Time point denoted: pre-sensitization, week 0. Regarding treatment: therapeutic diphenylcyclopropenone sensitization with weekly scalp DPC. Via MiXCR, TCRdb re-called the RACE reads, giving one row per CDR3 protein. The sample has around 260,000 distinct CDR3 sequences, 8.6% seen once. The source was whole blood, collected in connection with sensitization to the hapten diphenylcyclopropenone (DPC). The receptors originated from a woman aged 40 to 50 with alopecia areata. Some clones in this sample may be carry-over from other donors' samples.

In this sample, this clonotype turned up a few times. The chain combines TRBV5-1 with TRBJ1-1; 9 bases are a match to TRBD1. Trimming removed 3 bases from V and 4 bases from J; junction bases left unmatched: 4. CDR3 length: 14 residues. Per the germline V gene, CDR1 is SGHRS and CDR2 is YFSETQ. CDR3 bases: TGCGCCAGCAGCTACGACAGGGGGGGCACTGAAGCTTTCTTT. It is translated as CASSYDRGGTEAFF.

Ten or more counts support this clonotype. V gene TRBV3-1 combines with J gene TRBJ2-1, with 13 bases matching TRBD2. Germline loops: CDR1 LGHDT, CDR2 YNNKEL (reference sequence). V lost 4 bases, J lost 5 bases, and 5 bases stayed unmatched. The CDR3 extends over 16 amino acids. CDR3 bases: TGTGCCAGCAGCCTACGGACTAGCGGGAGCCACAATGAGCAGTTCTTC. Translation gives CASSLRTSGSHNEQFF.